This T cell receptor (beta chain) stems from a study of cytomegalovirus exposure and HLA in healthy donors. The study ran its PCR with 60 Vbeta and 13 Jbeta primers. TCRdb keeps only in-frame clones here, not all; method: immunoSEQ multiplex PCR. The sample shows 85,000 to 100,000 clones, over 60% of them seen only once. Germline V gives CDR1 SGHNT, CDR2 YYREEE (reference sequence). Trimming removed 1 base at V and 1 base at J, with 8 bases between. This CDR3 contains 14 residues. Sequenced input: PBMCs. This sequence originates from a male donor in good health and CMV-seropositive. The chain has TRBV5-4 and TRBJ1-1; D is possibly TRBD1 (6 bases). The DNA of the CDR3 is TGTGCCAGCAGCTTGTTACAGGGGAACACTGAAGCTTTCTTT. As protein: CASSLLQGNTEAFF.